This TCR beta chain came from a study of beta chain features in type 1 diabetes. About this clone: Its antigen is still unknown.

Sorting produced populations that all topped 98% purity. Findings and limits, study-wide: When Type 1 diabetes patients were examined, their TCRB CDR3s proved moderately but significantly shorter in all four CD4+ subsets. The influence of HLA type on TCRB rearrangement stayed undetermined. VDJ junctions from type 1 diabetes patients carried fewer insertions and larger deletions.

Germline V gene sequence: CDR1 SGHAT, CDR2 FQDESV (reference sequence). V lost 5 bases and J lost 0, with 10 bases in between. The CDR3 consists of 15 residues. The sequenced template was cDNA made from the entire isolated RNA. Method: immunoSEQ multiplex PCR; TCRdb's copy keeps in-frame clones and lacks some. The sample has 100,000 to 150,000 clones; less than 20% are singletons. The receptor comes from a man aged 25 to 40 with type 1 diabetes. The gene calls are TRBV11-1 and TRBJ2-2, with no clear D. Sequencing was performed on central memory CD4+ T cells from blood. CDR3 protein: CASSQDLPNTGELFF. The CDR3 coding sequence is TGTGCCAGCAGCCAGGACCTTCCGAACACCGGGGAGCTGTTTTTT.